This entry lists 15 T cell receptor beta chains sequenced from one sample in a study of cytomegalovirus exposure and HLA in healthy donors. Both 60 Vbeta primers and 13 Jbeta primers went into the PCR. The data were produced by immunoSEQ multiplex PCR, yet TCRdb's version contains in-frame clones alone and is incomplete. The sample yields about 140,000 clones, under 70% seen once. Input material: PBMCs. Receptors originate from a man aged 25 to 40 in good health and CMV-seropositive.

The chain uses TRBV7-3 and TRBJ2-1, with no clear D. The CDR3 has 13 residues. Trimming removed 2 bases at V and 7 bases at J, with 9 bases between. CDR1 and CDR2 (germline): SGHTA, FQGTGA. The DNA for the CDR3 is TGTGCCAGCAGCTTAGGAGATAGTAATGAGCAGTTCTTC. Its protein is CASSLGDSNEQFF.

This chain links TRBV7-9 with TRBJ2-7, with TRBD2 as a possible D gene (6 bases). CDR1 and CDR2 from the germline V gene are SEHNR and FQNEAQ (reference sequence). The CDR3 covers 14 residues. Trimming pared 8 bases from V and 9 bases from J, leaving 23 bases between. The CDR3 protein is CASAYGGAGVLQYF. CDR3 coding DNA: TGTGCCAGCGCCTACGGAGGGGCAGGTGTCTTGCAGTACTTC.

This chain uses TRBV6-5 with TRBJ2-7, with a tentative D call TRBD1 (5 bases). The CDR3 has 13 amino acids. CDR1 and CDR2 (germline): MNHEY, SVGAGI. Trimming shortened V by 5 bases and J by 2 bases, and 10 bases separated the two germline ends. Here the CDR3 reads CASSRQKTYEQYF. CDR3 sequence (DNA): TGTGCCAGCAGTCGACAGAAAACCTACGAGCAGTACTTC.

There are a few counts of this clone. V is TRBV4-1 and J is TRBJ2-1, with 9 nucleotides matching TRBD2. The CDR3 runs 20 residues. With V trimmed by 3 bases and J by 7 bases, 22 bases remained unmatched. Germline-derived CDR1 and CDR2 are MGHRA and YSYEKL. CDR3 DNA sequence: TGCGCCAGCAGCCAGGATGGACTAGCGCCACCGTCTCTCCCAGGGAATGAGCAGTTCTTC. Translation gives CASSQDGLAPPSLPGNEQFF.

V is TRBV7-8 and J is TRBJ2-1; the match to TRBD2 covers 11 bases. This CDR3 comprises 18 residues. V was clipped by 4 bases and J by 4 bases; unmatched bases: 12. Germline-derived CDR1 and CDR2 are SGHVS and FQNEAQ. CDR3 loop: CASSYAGPGLAEYNEQFF. In DNA, the CDR3 is TGTGCCAGCAGCTACGCAGGTCCGGGACTAGCGGAATACAATGAGCAGTTCTTC.

The rearrangement uses TRBV19 and TRBJ2-1; 10 nucleotides line up with TRBD2. CDR3 size: 15 residues. Trimming took 7 bases from V and 8 from J; bases not matched to a gene: 11. Germline lookup yields CDR1 LNHDA and CDR2 SQIVND (reference sequence). The CDR3 nucleotides are TGTGCCAGTATCCCACCTAGCGGGGGAGCCGATGAGCAGTTCTTC. Translation gives CASIPPSGGADEQFF. Using reference TRBV19 and TRBJ2-1 for the parts outside the CDR3, the full variable domain is DGGITQSPKYLFRKEGQNVTLSCEQNLNHDAMYWYRQDPGQGLRLIYYSQIVNDFQKGDIAEGYSVSREKKESFPLTVTSAQKNPTAFYLCASIPPSGGADEQFFGPGTRLTVL.

This chain uses TRBV19 with TRBJ2-1; D is ambiguous. The CDR3 totals 15 residues. V was pared by 6 bases and J by 0 bases, with 12 bases between. Per the germline V gene, CDR1 is LNHDA and CDR2 is SQIVND (reference sequence). In DNA, the CDR3 is TGTGCCAGTAGCAATCGACGGAGCTCCTACAATGAGCAGTTCTTC. It codes for CASSNRRSSYNEQFF.

The chain is built from TRBV4-2 and TRBJ1-2; the D gene is possibly TRBD1 (6 bases). CDR3 length: 15 residues. CDR1 and CDR2 (germline): LGHNA, YNFKEQ. V was cut by 0 bases and J by 4 bases, with 12 bases left in between. CDR3: CASSQDPGVAYGYTF. In nucleotides, the CDR3 is TGTGCCAGCAGCCAAGATCCAGGGGTGGCCTATGGCTACACCTTC.

The gene calls are TRBV28 and TRBJ1-3; the D gene is possibly TRBD1 (5 bases). Germline V gene data show CDR1 as MDHEN and CDR2 as SYDVKM. The CDR3 has 17 amino acids. Trimming took off 5 bases at V and 0 bases at J, with 17 bases between the two ends. The CDR3 DNA reads as TGTGCCAGCAGTGACGAGCAGGGCCGCTTCTCTGGAAACACCATATATTTT. Its protein is CASSDEQGRFSGNTIYF. The variable domain in full, completed from reference TRBV28 and TRBJ1-3, reads DVKVTQSSRYLVKRTGEKVFLECVQDMDHENMFWYRQDPGLGLRLIYFSYDVKMKEKGDIPEGYSVSREKKERFSLILESASTNQTSMYLCASSDEQGRFSGNTIYFGEGSWLTVV.

In DNA form, the CDR3 reads TGTGCCAGCTCACCATTCACGACTAGCGGAAACTCCTACGAGCAGTACTTC. Its protein is CASSPFTTSGNSYEQYF. V is TRBV18 and J is TRBJ2-7; 9 nucleotides agree with TRBD2. The junction had 8 bases not matched to a gene; V was cut back by 2 bases and J by 0 bases. This CDR3 is built from 17 residues. The germline V gene encodes CDR1 KGHSH and CDR2 LQKENI. Full variable domain (outside the CDR3, taken from reference TRBV18 and TRBJ2-7): NAGVMQNPRHLVRRRGQEARLRCSPMKGHSHVYWYRQLPEEGLKFMVYLQKENIIDESGMPKERFSAEFPKEGPSILRIQQVVRGDSAAYFCASSPFTTSGNSYEQYFGPGTRLTVT.

This clone came up a few times. V and J are TRBV10-3 and TRBJ1-2; 8 positions agree with TRBD1. This CDR3 has 14 residues. Germline values: CDR1 ENHRY, CDR2 SYGVKD. With V trimmed by 8 bases and J by 1 base, 6 bases remained unmatched. In DNA, the CDR3 is TGTGCCATCTACAACGACAGGGGTAACTATGGCTACACCTTC. This codes for CAIYNDRGNYGYTF.

V is TRBV7-6 and J is TRBJ1-2; possibly TRBD1 for D (5 bases). Trimming stripped 4 bases from V and 0 bases from J, with 15 bases between. The CDR3 spans 16 residues. Looked up from germline, CDR1 is SGHVS and CDR2 is FNYEAQ. The CDR3 sequence is CASSSDSQGANYGYTF. DNA for the CDR3: TGTGCCAGCAGCTCAGACAGTCAAGGAGCTAACTATGGCTACACCTTC. Using reference TRBV7-6 and TRBJ1-2 for the parts outside the CDR3, the full variable domain is GAGVSQSPRYKVTKRGQDVALRCDPISGHVSLYWYRQALGQGPEFLTYFNYEAQQDKSGLPNDRFSAERPEGSISTLTIQRTEQRDSAMYRCASSSDSQGANYGYTFGSGTRLTVV.

CDR3 sequence (DNA): TGTGCCAGCAGTGAATATGGGACTAGCGGGAAATCACAGTACTTC. Protein product: CASSEYGTSGKSQYF. This chain joins TRBV25-1 and TRBJ2-5, with 13 bases lining up with TRBD2. The CDR3 spans 15 residues. CDR1 and CDR2 (germline): MGHDK, SYGVNS. Unmatched junction bases numbered 6, after V lost 0 bases and J lost 11 bases.

CDR3 DNA: TGCGCCAGCAGCTTGTACAGGGCGGGGGTGGGTGAAGCTTTCTTT. This sequence encodes CASSLYRAGVGEAFF. This sequence joins TRBV5-1 and TRBJ1-1, with a weak D call TRBD1 (6 bases). Germline V gene lookup returns CDR1 SGHRS and CDR2 YFSETQ. The V and J ends lost 1 base and 7 bases respectively, with 17 bases between them. This CDR3 is built from 15 residues.

V and J are TRBV11-1 and TRBJ2-3; D not resolved. CDR3 length: 17 amino acids. Germline V gives CDR1 SGHAT, CDR2 FQDESV (reference sequence). V lost 1 base and J lost 3, with 17 bases in between. The CDR3 here is CASSLGSDTGWTDTQYF. DNA for the CDR3: TGTGCCAGCAGCTTAGGGTCGGATACGGGTTGGACAGATACGCAGTATTTT.